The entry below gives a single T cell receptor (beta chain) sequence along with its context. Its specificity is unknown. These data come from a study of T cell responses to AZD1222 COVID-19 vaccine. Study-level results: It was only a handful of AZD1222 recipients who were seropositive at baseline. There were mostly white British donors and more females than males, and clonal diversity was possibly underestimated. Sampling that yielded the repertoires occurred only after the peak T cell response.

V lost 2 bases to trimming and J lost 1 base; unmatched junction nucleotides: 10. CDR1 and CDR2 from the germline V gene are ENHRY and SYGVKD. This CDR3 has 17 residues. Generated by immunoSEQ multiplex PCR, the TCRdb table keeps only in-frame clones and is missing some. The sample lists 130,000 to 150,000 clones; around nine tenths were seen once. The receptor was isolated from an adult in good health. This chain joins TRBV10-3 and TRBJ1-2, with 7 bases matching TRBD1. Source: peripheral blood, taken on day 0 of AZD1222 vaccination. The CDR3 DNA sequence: TGTGCCATCAGTGAGAAACAGGGGAAGATCTTTAACTATGGCTACACCTTC. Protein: CAISEKQGKIFNYGYTF.